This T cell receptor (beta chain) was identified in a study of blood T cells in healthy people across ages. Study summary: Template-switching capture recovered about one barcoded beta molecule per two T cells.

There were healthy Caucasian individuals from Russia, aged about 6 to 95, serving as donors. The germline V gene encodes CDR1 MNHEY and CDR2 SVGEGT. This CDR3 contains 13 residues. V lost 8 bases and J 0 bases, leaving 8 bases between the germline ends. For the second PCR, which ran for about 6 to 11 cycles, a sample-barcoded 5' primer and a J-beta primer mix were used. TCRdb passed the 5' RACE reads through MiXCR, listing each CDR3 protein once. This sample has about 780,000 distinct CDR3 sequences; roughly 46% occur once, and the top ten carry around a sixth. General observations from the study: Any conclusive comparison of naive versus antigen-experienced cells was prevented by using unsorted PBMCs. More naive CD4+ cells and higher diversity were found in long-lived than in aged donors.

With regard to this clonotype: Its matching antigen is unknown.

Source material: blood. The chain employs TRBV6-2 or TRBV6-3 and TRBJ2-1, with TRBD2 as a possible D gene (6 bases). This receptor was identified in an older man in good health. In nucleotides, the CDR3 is TGTGCCAGCGGGGACTTCTCCTACAATGAGCAGTTCTTC. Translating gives CASGDFSYNEQFF.